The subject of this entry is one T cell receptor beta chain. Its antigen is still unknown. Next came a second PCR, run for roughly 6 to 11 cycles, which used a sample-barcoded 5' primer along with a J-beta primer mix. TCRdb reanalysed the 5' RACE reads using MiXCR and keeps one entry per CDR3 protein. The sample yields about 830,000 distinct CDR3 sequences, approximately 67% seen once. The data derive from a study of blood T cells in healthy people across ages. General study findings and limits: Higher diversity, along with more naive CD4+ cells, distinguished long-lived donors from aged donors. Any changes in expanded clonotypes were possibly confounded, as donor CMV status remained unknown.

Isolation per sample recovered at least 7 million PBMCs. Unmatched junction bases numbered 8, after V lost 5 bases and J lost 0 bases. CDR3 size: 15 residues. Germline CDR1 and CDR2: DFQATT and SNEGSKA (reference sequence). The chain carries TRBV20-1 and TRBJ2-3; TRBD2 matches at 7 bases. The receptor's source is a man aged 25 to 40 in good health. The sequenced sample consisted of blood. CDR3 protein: CSAPSAGESTDTQYF. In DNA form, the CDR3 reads TGCAGTGCTCCCTCGGCGGGGGAGAGCACAGATACGCAGTATTTT.